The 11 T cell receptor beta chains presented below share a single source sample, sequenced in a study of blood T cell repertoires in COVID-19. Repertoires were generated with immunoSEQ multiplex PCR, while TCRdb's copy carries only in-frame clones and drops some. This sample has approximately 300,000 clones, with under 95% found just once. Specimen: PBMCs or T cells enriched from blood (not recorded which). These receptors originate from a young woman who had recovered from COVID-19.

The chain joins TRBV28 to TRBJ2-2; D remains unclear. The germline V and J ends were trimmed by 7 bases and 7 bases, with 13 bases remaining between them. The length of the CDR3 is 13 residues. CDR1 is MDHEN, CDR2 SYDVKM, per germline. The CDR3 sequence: CASNPSTGGELFF. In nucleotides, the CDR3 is TGTGCCAGCAACCCCTCGACTGGCGGGGAGCTGTTTTTT. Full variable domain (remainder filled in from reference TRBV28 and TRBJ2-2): DVKVTQSSRYLVKRTGEKVFLECVQDMDHENMFWYRQDPGLGLRLIYFSYDVKMKEKGDIPEGYSVSREKKERFSLILESASTNQTSMYLCASNPSTGGELFFGEGSRLTVL.

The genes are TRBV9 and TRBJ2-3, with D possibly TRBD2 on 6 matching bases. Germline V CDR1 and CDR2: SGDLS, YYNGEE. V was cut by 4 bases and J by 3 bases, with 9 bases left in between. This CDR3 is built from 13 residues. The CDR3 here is CASSPAGTDTQYF. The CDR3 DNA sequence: TGTGCCAGCAGCCCGGCGGGAACAGATACGCAGTATTTT.

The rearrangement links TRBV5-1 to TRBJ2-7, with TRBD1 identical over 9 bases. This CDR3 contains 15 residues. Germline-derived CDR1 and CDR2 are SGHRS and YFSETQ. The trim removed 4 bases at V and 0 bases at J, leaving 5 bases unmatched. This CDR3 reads CASSQGQGSSYEQYF. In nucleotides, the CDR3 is TGCGCCAGCAGCCAGGGACAGGGCAGCTCCTACGAGCAGTACTTC.

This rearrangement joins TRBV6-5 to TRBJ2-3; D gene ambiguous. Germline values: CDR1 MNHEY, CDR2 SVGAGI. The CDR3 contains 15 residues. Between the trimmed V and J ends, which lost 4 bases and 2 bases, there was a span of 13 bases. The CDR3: CASSLMGRSTDTQYF. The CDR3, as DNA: TGTGCCAGCAGTTTAATGGGCAGATCCACAGATACGCAGTATTTT.

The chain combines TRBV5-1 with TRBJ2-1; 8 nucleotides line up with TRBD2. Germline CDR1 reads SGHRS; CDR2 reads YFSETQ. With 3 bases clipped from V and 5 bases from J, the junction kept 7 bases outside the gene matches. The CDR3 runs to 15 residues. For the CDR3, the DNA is TGCGCCAGCAGCTCGCGGGAGGCAGGCGACAATGAGCAGTTCTTC. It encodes CASSSREAGDNEQFF. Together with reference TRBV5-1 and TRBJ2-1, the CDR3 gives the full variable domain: KAGVTQTPRYLIKTRGQQVTLSCSPISGHRSVSWYQQTPGQGLQFLFEYFSETQRNKGNFPGRFSGRQFSNSRSEMNVSTLELGDSALYLCASSSREAGDNEQFFGPGTRLTVL.

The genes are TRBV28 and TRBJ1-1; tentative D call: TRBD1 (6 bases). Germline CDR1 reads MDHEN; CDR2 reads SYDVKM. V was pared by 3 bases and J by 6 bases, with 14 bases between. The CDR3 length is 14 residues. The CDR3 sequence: CASSFGTSVAEAFF. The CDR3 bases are TGTGCCAGCAGTTTCGGGACATCGGTGGCTGAAGCTTTCTTT.

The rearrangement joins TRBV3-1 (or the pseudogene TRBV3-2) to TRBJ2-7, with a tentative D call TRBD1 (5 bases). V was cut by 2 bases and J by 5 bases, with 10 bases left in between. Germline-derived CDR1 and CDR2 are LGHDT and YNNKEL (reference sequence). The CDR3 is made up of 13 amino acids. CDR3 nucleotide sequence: TGTGCCAGCAGCCAATCAGGGTCCCACGAGCAGTACTTC. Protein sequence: CASSQSGSHEQYF.

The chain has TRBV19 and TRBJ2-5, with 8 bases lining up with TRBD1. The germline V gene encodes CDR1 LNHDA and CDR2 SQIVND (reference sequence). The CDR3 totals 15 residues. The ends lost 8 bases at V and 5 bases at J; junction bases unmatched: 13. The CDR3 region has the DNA TGTGCCAGTTCGAGAGGACAGGGTACCCACGAGACCCAGTACTTC. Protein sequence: CASSRGQGTHETQYF.

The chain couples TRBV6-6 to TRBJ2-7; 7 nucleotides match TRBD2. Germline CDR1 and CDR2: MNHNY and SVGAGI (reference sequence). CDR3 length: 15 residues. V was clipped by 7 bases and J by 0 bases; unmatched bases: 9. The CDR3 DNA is TGTGCCAGCACCCGAGCGGGGCCGAGCTCCTACGAGCAGTACTTC. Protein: CASTRAGPSSYEQYF.

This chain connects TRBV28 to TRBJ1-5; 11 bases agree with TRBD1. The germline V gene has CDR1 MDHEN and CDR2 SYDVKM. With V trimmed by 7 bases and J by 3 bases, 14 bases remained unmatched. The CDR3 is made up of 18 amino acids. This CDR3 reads CASTAGQGVHSVNQPQHF. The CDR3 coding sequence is TGTGCCAGCACCGCGGGACAGGGGGTACATAGCGTCAATCAGCCCCAGCATTTT.

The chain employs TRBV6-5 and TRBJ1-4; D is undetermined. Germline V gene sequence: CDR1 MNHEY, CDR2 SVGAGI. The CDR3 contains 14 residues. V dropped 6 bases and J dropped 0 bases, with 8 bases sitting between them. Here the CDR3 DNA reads TGTGCCAGCAGAGGAGCTGCAACTAATGAAAAACTGTTTTTT. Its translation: CASRGAATNEKLFF.